What follows describes a single T cell receptor beta chain. Its antigen is as yet unknown. This entry comes from a study of cytomegalovirus exposure and HLA in healthy donors. Study-wide background: An earlier analysis identified 110 million or so unique TCR beta sequences in about 190 million T cells. Study-wide results and caveats: Rare TCR sequences predominated, though certain public TCRs were found in many donors. A missense DCLRE1C variant was associated with V- and J-gene trimming of TCR beta chains in a later analysis, and an independent cohort replicated the association.

The CDR3 spans 15 residues. The germline V gene encodes CDR1 MGHDK and CDR2 SYGVNS. V shed 6 bases and J 4 bases; nucleotides not matched to a gene: 8. A multiplex PCR was run with 60 Vbeta primers and 13 Jbeta primers. The protocol was immunoSEQ multiplex PCR, while the TCRdb copy is restricted to in-frame clones and leaves out a portion. This table holds about 99,000 clones, around 76% found once. The sequenced sample consisted of PBMCs. The V gene is TRBV25-1, the J gene TRBJ2-5, with 10 bases matching TRBD2. The sequence derives from a woman aged 18-29 years in good health and CMV-seropositive. The CDR3 region is CASSYLAGVGETQYF. CDR3 DNA sequence: TGTGCCAGCAGCTACCTAGCGGGGGTAGGAGAGACCCAGTACTTC. Filled out from reference TRBV25-1 and TRBJ2-5, the complete variable domain reads EADIYQTPRYLVIGTGKKITLECSQTMGHDKMYWYQQDPGMELHLIHYSYGVNSTEKGDLSSESTVSRIRTEHFPLTLESARPSHTSQYLCASSYLAGVGETQYFGPGTRLLVL.